This T cell receptor (beta chain) was profiled in a study of response to subunit inactivated influenza vaccine. Turning to this clonotype: Antigen: not known.

TCRdb recomputed calls from the RT-PCR reads with MiXCR, one row per CDR3 protein. The sample consists of more than 550,000 distinct CDR3 sequences, roughly 10% of them appearing once. Broader study findings: A suggestion made by the authors is that each seasonal influenza vaccination recruits few new T cells.

V was shortened by 6 bases and J by 8 bases, with 11 bases between the two germline ends. The CDR3 totals 12 residues. From germline, CDR1 is SEHNR and CDR2 FQNEAQ (reference sequence). The TCR comes from a man aged 45-65 years who received an inactivated influenza vaccine. The sample in question was PBMCs from blood, obtained on the day of vaccination. The genes are TRBV7-9 and TRBJ2-1; D remains unclear. The CDR3 coding sequence is TGTGCCAGCAGTCCAAGGGCGGATGAGCAGTTCTTC. It translates to CASSPRADEQFF.